This T cell receptor beta chain was recovered during a study of T cells in Graves' hyperthyroidism and ophthalmopathy. TCR beta CDR3 regions were amplified from RNA. The HTBI primer set was used in a first-round RT-PCR of the TCR CDR3. TCRdb re-derived calls from the multiplex PCR reads in MiXCR, one entry per CDR3 protein. The profile shows hundreds of thousands of distinct CDR3 sequences, around a third of them singletons. Regarding the study as a whole: Progression to ophthalmopathy was predicted a median of about 6.6 months early.

This clonotype showed up just a few times. What it binds is unknown. This CDR3 region has 14 residues. With V trimmed by 6 bases and J by 7 bases, 10 bases remained unmatched. Diagnoses were made from clinical symptoms, serum measures (thyroxine and TRAb), thyroid ultrasound and orbital computed tomography. This chain connects TRBV12-3 or TRBV12-4 to TRBJ1-1; the match to TRBD1 covers 8 bases. The sequenced material came from blood. The source is a woman in her thirties or forties with Graves' hyperthyroidism. The chain's CDR3 is CASRPGQAGGEAFF. The DNA for the CDR3 is TGTGCCAGCAGGCCGGGACAGGCTGGGGGTGAAGCTTTCTTT.